This T cell receptor (beta chain) originates from a study of CD8 T cells in ankylosing spondylitis. V lost 9 bases and J 6 bases, leaving 16 bases between the germline ends. The germline V gene has CDR1 SGHRS and CDR2 YFSETQ. The CDR3 length is 13 residues. Quantitative 5'-RACE with molecular barcodes generated TCR beta libraries. MiXCR, applied by TCRdb to the 5' RACE reads, yields one record per CDR3 protein. Of about 240,000 distinct CDR3 sequences listed, about 10% are singletons. Ten or more counts support this clonotype. The genes are TRBV5-1 and TRBJ2-1; no clear D. Material for sequencing was blood, either unsorted or a sorted T cell fraction (not recorded which). The receptor was isolated from a male donor with ankylosing spondylitis or in good health (not recorded which). CDR3 loop: CATAPGRTNEQFF. The CDR3 bases are TGCGCCACGGCCCCGGGCCGCACCAATGAGCAGTTCTTC.